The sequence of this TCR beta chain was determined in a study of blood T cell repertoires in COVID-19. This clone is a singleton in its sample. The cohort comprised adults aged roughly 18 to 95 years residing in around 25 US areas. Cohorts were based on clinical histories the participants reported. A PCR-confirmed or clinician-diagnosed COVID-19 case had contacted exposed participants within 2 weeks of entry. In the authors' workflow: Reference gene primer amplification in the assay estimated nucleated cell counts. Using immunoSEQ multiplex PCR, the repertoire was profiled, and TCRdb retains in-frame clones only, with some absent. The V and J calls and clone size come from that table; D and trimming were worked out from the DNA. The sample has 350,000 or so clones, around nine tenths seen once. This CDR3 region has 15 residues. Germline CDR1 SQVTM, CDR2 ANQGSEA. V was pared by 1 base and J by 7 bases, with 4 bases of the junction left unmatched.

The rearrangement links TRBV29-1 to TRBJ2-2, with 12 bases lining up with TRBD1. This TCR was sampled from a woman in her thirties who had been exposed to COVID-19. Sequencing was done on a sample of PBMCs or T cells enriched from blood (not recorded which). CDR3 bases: TGCAGCGTTGAAGGGGGACAGGGGGCCGTCGGGGAGCTGTTTTTT. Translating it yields CSVEGGQGAVGELFF.